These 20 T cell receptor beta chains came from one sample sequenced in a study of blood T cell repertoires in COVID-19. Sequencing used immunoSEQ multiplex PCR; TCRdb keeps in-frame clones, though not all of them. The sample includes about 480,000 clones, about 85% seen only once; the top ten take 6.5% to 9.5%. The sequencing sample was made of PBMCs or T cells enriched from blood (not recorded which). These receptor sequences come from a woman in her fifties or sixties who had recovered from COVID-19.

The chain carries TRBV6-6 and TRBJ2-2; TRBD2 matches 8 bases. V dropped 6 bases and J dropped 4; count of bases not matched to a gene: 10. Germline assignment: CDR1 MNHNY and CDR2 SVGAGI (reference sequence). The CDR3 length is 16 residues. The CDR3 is CASSPPGLETTGELFF. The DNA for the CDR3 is TGTGCCAGCAGCCCACCGGGACTAGAGACCACCGGGGAGCTGTTTTTT.

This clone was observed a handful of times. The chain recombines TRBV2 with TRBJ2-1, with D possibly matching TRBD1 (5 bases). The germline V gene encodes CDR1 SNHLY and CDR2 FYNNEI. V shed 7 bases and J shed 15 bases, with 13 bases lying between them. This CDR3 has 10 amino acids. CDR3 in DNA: TGTGCCAGCAATGGACATACCGCGTTCTTC. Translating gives CASNGHTAFF.

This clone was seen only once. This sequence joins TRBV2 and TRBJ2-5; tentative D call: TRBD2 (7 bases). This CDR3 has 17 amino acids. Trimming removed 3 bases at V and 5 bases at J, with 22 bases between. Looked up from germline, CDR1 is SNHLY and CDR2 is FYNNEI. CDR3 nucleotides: TGTGCCAGCAGTGACTTTGAGGGGGTACGGGGAGGGGAGACCCAGTACTTC. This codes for CASSDFEGVRGGETQYF.

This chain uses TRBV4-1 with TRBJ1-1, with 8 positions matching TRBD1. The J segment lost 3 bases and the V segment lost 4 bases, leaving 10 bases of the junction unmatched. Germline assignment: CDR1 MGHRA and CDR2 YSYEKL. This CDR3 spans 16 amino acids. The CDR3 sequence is CASSPFQGAGDTEAFF. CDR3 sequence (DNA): TGCGCCAGCAGCCCATTTCAGGGGGCCGGGGACACTGAAGCTTTCTTT.

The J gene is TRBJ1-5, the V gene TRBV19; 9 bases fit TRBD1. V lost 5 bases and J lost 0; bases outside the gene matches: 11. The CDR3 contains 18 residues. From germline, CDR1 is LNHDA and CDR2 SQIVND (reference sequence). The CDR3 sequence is CASSPLQGAFYSNQPQHF. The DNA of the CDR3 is TGTGCCAGTAGTCCACTACAGGGGGCCTTCTATAGCAATCAGCCCCAGCATTTT.

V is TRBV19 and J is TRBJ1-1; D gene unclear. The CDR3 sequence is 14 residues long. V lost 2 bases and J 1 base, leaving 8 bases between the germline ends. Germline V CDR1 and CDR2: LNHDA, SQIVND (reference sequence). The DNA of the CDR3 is TGTGCCAGTAGTATAACTACGGCGAACACTGAAGCTTTCTTT. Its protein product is CASSITTANTEAFF.

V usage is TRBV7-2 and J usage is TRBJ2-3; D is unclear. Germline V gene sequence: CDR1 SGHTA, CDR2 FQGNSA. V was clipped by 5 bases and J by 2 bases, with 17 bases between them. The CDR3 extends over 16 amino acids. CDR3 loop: CASSQRLLSTTDTQYF. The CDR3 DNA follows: TGTGCCAGCAGCCAAAGACTCCTATCAACCACAGATACGCAGTATTTT.

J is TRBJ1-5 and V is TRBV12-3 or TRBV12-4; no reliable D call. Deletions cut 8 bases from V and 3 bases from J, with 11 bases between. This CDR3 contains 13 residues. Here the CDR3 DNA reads TGTGCCAGCTCGAGAACCATCAATCAGCCCCAGCATTTT. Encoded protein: CASSRTINQPQHF.

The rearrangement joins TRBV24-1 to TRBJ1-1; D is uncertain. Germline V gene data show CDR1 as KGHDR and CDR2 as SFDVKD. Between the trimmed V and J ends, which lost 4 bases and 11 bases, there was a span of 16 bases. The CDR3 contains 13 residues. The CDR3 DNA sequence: TGTGCCACCAGTGAATCTGGGCGGCCGGGGGCTTTCTTT. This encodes CATSESGRPGAFF.

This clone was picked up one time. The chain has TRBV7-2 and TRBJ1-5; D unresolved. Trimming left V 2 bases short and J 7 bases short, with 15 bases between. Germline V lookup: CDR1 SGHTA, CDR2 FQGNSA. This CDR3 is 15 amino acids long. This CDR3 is CASSLLGREGQPQHF. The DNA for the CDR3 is TGTGCCAGCAGCTTATTGGGGAGGGAAGGACAGCCCCAGCATTTT.

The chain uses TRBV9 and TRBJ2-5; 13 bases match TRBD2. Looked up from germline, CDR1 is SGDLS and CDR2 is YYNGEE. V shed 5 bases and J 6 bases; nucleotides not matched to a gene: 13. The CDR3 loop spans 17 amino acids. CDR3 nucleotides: TGTGCCAGCAGTTCGCCCCGGGGACTAGCGGGGATGAAGACCCAGTACTTC. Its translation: CASSSPRGLAGMKTQYF.

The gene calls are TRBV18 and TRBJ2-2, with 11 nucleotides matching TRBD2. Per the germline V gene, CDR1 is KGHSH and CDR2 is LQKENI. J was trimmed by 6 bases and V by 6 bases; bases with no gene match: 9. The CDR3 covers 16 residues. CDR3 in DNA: TGTGCCAGCTCCTCGACTAGCGGGGTCTTCGCCGGGGAGCTGTTTTTT. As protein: CASSSTSGVFAGELFF.

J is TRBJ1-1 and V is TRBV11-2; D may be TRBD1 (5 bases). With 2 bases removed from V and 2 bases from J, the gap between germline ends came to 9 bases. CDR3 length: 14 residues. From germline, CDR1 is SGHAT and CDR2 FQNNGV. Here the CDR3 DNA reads TGTGCCAGCAGCTTACGGGGGTCTAACACTGAAGCTTTCTTT. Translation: CASSLRGSNTEAFF.

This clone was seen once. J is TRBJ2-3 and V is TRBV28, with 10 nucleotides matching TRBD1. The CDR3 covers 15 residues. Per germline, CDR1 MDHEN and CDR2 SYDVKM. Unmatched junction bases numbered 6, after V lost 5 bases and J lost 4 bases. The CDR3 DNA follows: TGTGCCAGCAGTCGACAGGGGGCGAGGGCAGATACGCAGTATTTT. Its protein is CASSRQGARADTQYF.

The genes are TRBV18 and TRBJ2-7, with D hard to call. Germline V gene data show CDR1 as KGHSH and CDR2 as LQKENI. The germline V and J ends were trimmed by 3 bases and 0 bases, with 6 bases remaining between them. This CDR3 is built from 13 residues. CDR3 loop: CASSPSSSYEQYF. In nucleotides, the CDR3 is TGTGCCAGCTCACCCTCTAGCTCCTACGAGCAGTACTTC.

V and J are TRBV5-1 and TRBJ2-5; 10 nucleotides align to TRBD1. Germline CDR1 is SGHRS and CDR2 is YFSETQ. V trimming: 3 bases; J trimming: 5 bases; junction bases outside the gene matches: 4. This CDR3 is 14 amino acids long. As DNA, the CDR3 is TGCGCCAGCAGCTGGACAGGGGGGAGGGAGACCCAGTACTTC. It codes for CASSWTGGRETQYF.

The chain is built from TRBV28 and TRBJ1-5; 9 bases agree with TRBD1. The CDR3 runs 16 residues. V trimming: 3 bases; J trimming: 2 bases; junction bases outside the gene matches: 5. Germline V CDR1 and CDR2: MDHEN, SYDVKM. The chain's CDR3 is CASSFLGQGGNQPQHF. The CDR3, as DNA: TGTGCCAGCAGTTTCTTGGGACAGGGAGGCAATCAGCCCCAGCATTTT.

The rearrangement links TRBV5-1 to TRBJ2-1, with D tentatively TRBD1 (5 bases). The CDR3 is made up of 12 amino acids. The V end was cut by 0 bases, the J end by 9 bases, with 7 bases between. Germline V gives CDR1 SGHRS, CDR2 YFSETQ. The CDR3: CASSLGQFEQFF. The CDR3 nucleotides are TGCGCCAGCAGCTTGGGACAGTTTGAGCAGTTCTTC.

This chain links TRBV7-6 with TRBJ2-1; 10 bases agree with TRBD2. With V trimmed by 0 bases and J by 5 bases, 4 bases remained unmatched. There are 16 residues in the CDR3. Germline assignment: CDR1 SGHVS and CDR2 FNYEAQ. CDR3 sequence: CASSLASGGHHNEQFF. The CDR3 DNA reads TGTGCCAGCAGCTTAGCTAGCGGGGGGCACCACAATGAGCAGTTCTTC. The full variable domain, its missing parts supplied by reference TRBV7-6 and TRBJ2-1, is GAGVSQSPRYKVTKRGQDVALRCDPISGHVSLYWYRQALGQGPEFLTYFNYEAQQDKSGLPNDRFSAERPEGSISTLTIQRTEQRDSAMYRCASSLASGGHHNEQFFGPGTRLTVL.

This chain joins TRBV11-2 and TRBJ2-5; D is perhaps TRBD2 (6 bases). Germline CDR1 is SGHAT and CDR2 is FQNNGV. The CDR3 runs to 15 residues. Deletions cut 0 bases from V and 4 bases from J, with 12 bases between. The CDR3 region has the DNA TGTGCCAGCAGCTTAGATGGCGGGGTAGGAGAGACCCAGTACTTC. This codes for CASSLDGGVGETQYF.